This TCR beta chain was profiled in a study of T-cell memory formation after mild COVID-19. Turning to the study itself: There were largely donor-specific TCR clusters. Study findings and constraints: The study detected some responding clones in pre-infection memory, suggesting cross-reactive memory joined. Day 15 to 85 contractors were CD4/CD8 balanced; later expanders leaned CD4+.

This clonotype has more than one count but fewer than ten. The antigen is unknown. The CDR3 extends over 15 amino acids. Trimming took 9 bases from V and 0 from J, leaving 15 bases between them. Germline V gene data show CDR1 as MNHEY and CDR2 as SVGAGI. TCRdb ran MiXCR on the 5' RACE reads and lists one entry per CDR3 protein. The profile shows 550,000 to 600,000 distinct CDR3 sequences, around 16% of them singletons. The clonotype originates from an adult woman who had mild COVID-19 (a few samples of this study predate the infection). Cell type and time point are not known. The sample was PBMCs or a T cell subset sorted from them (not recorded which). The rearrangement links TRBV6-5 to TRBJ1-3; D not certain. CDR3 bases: TGTGCCAGTTCAGCCGGACGAAACTCTGGAAACACCATATATTTT. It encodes CASSAGRNSGNTIYF.